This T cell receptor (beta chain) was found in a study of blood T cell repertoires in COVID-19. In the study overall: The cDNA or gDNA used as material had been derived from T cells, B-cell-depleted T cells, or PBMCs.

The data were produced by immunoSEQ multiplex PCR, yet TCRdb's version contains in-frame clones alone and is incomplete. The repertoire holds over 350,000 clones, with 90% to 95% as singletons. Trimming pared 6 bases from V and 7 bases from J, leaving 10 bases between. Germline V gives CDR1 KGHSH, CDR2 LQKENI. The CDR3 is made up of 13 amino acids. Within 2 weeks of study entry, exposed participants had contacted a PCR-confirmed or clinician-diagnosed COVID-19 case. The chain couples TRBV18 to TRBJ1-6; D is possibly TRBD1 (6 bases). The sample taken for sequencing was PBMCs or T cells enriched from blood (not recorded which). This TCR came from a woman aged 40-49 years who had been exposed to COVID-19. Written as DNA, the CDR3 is TGTGCCAGCTCGGCAGGGGAGAATTCACCCCTCCACTTT. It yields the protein CASSAGENSPLHF. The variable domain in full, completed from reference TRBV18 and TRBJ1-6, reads NAGVMQNPRHLVRRRGQEARLRCSPMKGHSHVYWYRQLPEEGLKFMVYLQKENIIDESGMPKERFSAEFPKEGPSILRIQQVVRGDSAAYFCASSAGENSPLHFGNGTRLTVT.